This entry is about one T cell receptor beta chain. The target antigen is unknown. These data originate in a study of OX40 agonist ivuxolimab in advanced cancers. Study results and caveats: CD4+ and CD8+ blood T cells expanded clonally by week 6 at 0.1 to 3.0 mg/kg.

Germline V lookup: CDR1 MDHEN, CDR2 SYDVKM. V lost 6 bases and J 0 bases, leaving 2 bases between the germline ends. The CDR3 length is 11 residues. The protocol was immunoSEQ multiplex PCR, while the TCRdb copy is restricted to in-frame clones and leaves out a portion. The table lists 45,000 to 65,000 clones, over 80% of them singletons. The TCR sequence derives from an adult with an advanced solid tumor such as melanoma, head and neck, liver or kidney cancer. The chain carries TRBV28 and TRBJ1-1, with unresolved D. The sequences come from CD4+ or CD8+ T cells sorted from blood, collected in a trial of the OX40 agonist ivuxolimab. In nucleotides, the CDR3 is TGTGCCAGCAGAATGAACACTGAAGCTTTCTTT. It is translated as CASRMNTEAFF.